This T cell receptor (beta chain) was observed in a study of a mutant IDH1 vaccine in newly diagnosed glioma. Sequencing used immunoSEQ multiplex PCR; TCRdb keeps in-frame clones, though not all of them. Among about 59,000 clones listed, more than 85% were seen once. The CDR3 covers 15 residues. Germline values: CDR1 SNHLY, CDR2 FYNNEI. Trimming took off 0 bases at V and 1 base at J, with 7 bases between the two ends. This sample's time point: baseline, week 1 (first vaccination visit). Treatment noted: pre-vaccination baseline after standard-of-care therapy. This clone was counted once. The V call is TRBV2, the J call TRBJ1-5; D unclear. This sequence was found in a man aged 50-60 years with glioma. Here the sequenced sample was PBMCs, taken from a glioma patient treated with radiotherapy, temozolomide or both. The CDR3 loop reads CASSEAGLSNQPQHF. CDR3 nucleotide sequence: TGTGCCAGCAGTGAAGCTGGTCTGAGCAATCAGCCCCAGCATTTT.